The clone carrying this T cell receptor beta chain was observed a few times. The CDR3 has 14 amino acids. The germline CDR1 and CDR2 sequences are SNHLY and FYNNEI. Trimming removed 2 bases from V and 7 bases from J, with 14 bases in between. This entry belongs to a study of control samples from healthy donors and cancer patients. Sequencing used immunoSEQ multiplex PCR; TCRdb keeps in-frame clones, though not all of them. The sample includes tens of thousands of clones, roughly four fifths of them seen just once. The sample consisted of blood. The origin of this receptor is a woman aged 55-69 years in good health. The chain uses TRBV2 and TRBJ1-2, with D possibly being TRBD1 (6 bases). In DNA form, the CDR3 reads TGTGCCAGCAGTGAAACTACAGGGTTACGTGGCTACACCTTC. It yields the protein CASSETTGLRGYTF.